Below, 9 T cell receptor beta chains from the same sample are listed, as sequenced in a study of type 1 regulatory T cells (dated by TCRdb to 2020 to 2023). Sequencing used an Illumina MiSeq. The public reads were reprocessed in TCRdb via fastp at Q25 and MiXCR, keeping in-frame beta chains. Merged by CDR3 protein, the rows form single entries marked with the most common genes and DNA. Here the sample has 60,000 to 70,000 distinct CDR3 sequences; around 49% occur a single time. Roughly 2.2% of the sample belongs to the ten largest clones. The antigens for these receptors are not known. The sample was cultured non-Tr1 T cells, either the whole culture or a sorted T cell fraction (not recorded which). The sample's cell subset or site, from its label and the paper: non-Tr1 population from the T-allo10 product. The receptors here all came from a human donor in good health.

A few counts support this clonotype. The chain links TRBV12-5 to TRBJ1-6; D remains unclear. Germline CDR1 is LGHNT and CDR2 is FRNRAP. Trimming removed 1 base at V and 7 bases at J, with 5 bases between. The CDR3 runs to 13 residues. As DNA, the CDR3 is TGTGCTAGTGGTTTGGACGCGAATTCACCCCTCCACTTT. Its protein is CASGLDANSPLHF.

This chain links TRBV7-2 with TRBJ2-7; TRBD1 is a possible D gene (5 bases). The CDR3 sequence is 13 residues long. The V gene's germline CDR1 is SGHTA and CDR2 FQGNSA. V lost 4 bases and J lost 5, with 12 bases in between. CDR3 protein: CASSYDSDHEQYF. Written as DNA, the CDR3 is TGTGCCAGCAGCTATGACAGCGACCACGAGCAGTACTTC. Full variable domain (rest looked up from reference TRBV7-2 and TRBJ2-7): GAGVSQSPSNKVTEKGKDVELRCDPISGHTALYWYRQSLGQGLEFLIYFQGNSAPDKSGLPSDRFSAERTGGSVSTLTIQRTQQEDSAVYLCASSYDSDHEQYFGPGTRLTVT.

The V call is TRBV12-5, the J call TRBJ1-5, with no clear D. Per germline, CDR1 LGHNT and CDR2 FRNRAP. The germline V and J ends were trimmed by 1 base and 4 bases, with 5 bases remaining between them. CDR3 size: 13 residues. The DNA for the CDR3 is TGTGCTAGTGGTTTGGAACAAAATCAGCCCCAGCATTTT. This gives the protein CASGLEQNQPQHF.

The V call is TRBV10-3, the J call TRBJ2-2; TRBD1 agrees at 7 bases. J gave up 0 bases and V 7 bases, and 5 bases lay outside the gene matches. This CDR3 region has 15 residues. Germline CDR1 reads ENHRY; CDR2 reads SYGVKD. In nucleotides, the CDR3 is TGTGCCATCAACGGGGACAGAGCGAACACCGGGGAGCTGTTTTTT. Amino acids: CAINGDRANTGELFF.

The chain combines TRBV7-2 with TRBJ2-2; maybe TRBD1 (6 bases). CDR1 and CDR2 (germline): SGHTA, FQGNSA. CDR3 length equals 15 residues. The ends were cut back, 3 bases at V and 1 base at J, with 9 bases in the middle. The CDR3 is CASSFEDRNTGELFF. In DNA, the CDR3 is TGTGCCAGCAGCTTCGAGGACAGGAACACCGGGGAGCTGTTTTTT.

The chain employs TRBV5-5 and TRBJ2-7; no reliable D call. V lost 0 bases, J lost 2 bases, and 12 bases lay in between. Germline-derived CDR1 and CDR2 are SGHKS and YYEKEE (reference sequence). CDR3 length equals 15 residues. The CDR3 loop reads CASSLVFGVTYEQYF. CDR3 nucleotides: TGTGCCAGCAGCTTGGTATTTGGGGTCACCTACGAGCAGTACTTC.

This clonotype has only a few counts. The chain has TRBV5-1 and TRBJ2-7; TRBD2 might be the D (5 bases). The CDR3 has 16 amino acids. The V end was cut by 0 bases, the J end by 0 bases, with 13 bases between. The V gene's germline CDR1 is SGHRS and CDR2 YFSETQ. The CDR3 is CASSLAVAGNSYEQYF. As DNA, the CDR3 is TGCGCCAGCAGCTTGGCCGTCGCCGGGAACTCCTACGAGCAGTACTTC.

This clonotype was seen more than once but under ten times. The rearrangement uses TRBV7-2 and TRBJ1-2; no definite D call. CDR1 SGHTA and CDR2 FQGNSA come from the germline V gene. The CDR3 runs 14 residues. Trimming stripped 6 bases from V and 5 bases from J, with 16 bases between. Here the CDR3 DNA reads TGTGCCAGCAGTCCCGGGAATCCCCGTTATGGCTACACCTTC. This sequence encodes CASSPGNPRYGYTF.

CDR3 nucleotide sequence: TGTGCCAGCAGTGTGCGGGGTTCCTACGAGCAGTACTTC. Its translation: CASSVRGSYEQYF. The V and J genes are TRBV2 and TRBJ2-7; possible D gene TRBD2, 6 bases. The CDR3 consists of 13 residues. The germline gives CDR1 SNHLY, CDR2 FYNNEI. Trimming removed 4 bases from V and 1 base from J, with 8 bases in between.